The 2 T cell receptor beta chains given below trace back to one sample, sequenced in a study of graft-versus-host responses after intestinal transplantation (TCRdb year 2021). The method behind the library was the immunoSEQ multiplex PCR assay. Entries here come from immuneACCESS through TCRdb and include only in-frame sequences with V and J called. Some clones fail to appear in such tables; in the studies checked, an unresolved V gene covers under half of the shortfall, and the cause of the remainder is unknown. The sample includes about 96,000 clones, with 80% to 95% observed a single time. Of the sample, approximately 0.18% is held by the ten largest clones. Antigens of these TCRs are unknown. This specimen's time point label, interpreted: cells obtained before transplantation from donor or recipient. Material: unstimulated CD4+ T cells sorted from spleen or lymph node cells, obtained before intestinal transplant. These receptors originate from a human donor who received an intestinal transplant.

V and J are TRBV4-1 and TRBJ2-7; 7 bases are a match to TRBD1. V dropped 1 base and J dropped 0; count of bases not matched to a gene: 3. Germline lookup yields CDR1 MGHRA and CDR2 YSYEKL. The CDR3 contains 15 residues. The CDR3 nucleotides read TGCGCCAGCAGCCAAGCCGAGGGGGCCTCCTACGAGCAGTACTTC. This codes for CASSQAEGASYEQYF.

The chain is built from TRBV7-9 and TRBJ2-5; 9 bases are shared with TRBD1. The CDR3 consists of 16 residues. The ends lost 2 bases at V and 3 bases at J; junction bases unmatched: 7. Per germline, CDR1 SEHNR and CDR2 FQNEAQ (reference sequence). The CDR3 DNA is TGTGCCAGCAGCTTAATGGGGACAGGGCAAGAAGAGACCCAGTACTTC. It translates to CASSLMGTGQEETQYF.